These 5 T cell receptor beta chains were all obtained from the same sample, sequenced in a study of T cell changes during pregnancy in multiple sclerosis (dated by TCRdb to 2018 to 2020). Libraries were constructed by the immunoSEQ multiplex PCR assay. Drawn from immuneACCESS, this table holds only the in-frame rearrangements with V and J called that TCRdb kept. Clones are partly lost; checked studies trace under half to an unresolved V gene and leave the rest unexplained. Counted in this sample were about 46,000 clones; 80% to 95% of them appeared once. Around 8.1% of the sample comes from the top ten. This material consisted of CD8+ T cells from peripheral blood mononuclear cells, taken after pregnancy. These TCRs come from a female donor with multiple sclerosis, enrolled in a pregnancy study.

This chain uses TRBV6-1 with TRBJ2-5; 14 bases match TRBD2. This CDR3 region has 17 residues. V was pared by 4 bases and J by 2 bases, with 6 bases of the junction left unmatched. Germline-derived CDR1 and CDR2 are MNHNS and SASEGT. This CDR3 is CASSGGLAGGWQETQYF. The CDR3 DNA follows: TGTGCCAGCAGTGGCGGACTAGCGGGAGGCTGGCAAGAGACCCAGTACTTC.

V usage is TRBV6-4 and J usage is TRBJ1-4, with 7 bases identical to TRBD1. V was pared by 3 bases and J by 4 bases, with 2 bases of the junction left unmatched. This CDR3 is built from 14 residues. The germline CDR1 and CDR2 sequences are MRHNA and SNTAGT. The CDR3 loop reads CASSEAGGNEKLFF. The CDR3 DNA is TGTGCCAGCAGTGAGGCAGGGGGTAATGAAAAACTGTTTTTT.

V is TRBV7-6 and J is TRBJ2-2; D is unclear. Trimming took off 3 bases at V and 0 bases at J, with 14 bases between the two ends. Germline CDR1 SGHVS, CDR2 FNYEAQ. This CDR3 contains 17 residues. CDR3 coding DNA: TGTGCCAGCAGCTTTAATCCGCAGGTAGCGAACACCGGGGAGCTGTTTTTT. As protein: CASSFNPQVANTGELFF.

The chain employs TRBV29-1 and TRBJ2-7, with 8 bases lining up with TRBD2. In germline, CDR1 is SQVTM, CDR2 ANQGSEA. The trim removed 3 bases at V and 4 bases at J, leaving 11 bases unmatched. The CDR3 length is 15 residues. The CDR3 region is CSVELAGKKPYEQYF. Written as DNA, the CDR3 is TGCAGCGTTGAGTTAGCGGGGAAGAAGCCATACGAGCAGTACTTC.

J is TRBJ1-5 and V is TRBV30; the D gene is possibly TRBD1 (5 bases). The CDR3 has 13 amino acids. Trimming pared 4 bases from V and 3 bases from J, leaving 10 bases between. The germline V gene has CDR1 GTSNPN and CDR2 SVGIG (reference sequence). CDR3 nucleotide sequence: TGTGCCTGGAATGGGGGGATCAATCAGCCCCAGCATTTT. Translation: CAWNGGINQPQHF.